The T cell receptor (beta chain) under discussion was sequenced for a study of Graves' ophthalmopathy and Graves' hyperthyroidism. Amplification of the TCR beta CDR3 regions used RNA transcripts (as template). Second-round multiplex PCR came after first-round RT-PCR with HTBI primers. TCRdb re-called the multiplex PCR reads with MiXCR, one entry per CDR3 protein. The repertoire consists of some 39,000 distinct CDR3 sequences, with approximately 50% occurring once and the leading ten covering about a quarter. Hyperthyroidism is called stable when no ophthalmopathy develops within 18 months of follow-up. Patients newly diagnosed with hyperthyroidism, under 2 months' duration, were aged 18 to 65, the study reports. Diagnosis used clinical symptoms, serum thyroxine, TRAb, thyroid ultrasound and orbital computed tomography. The specimen sequenced was peripheral blood. This clonotype was obtained from an adult woman with stable Graves' hyperthyroidism.

CDR3 residues: CAVSRGTGASYEQYF. CDR3 coding DNA: TGTGCCGTCTCGCGGGGGACAGGGGCCTCCTACGAGCAGTACTTC. J is TRBJ2-7 and V is TRBV10-3; 10 positions agree with TRBD1. CDR3 length: 15 amino acids. Germline V lookup: CDR1 ENHRY, CDR2 SYGVKD. Unmatched junction bases numbered 10, after V lost 11 bases and J lost 0 bases.